The rows below give T cell receptor beta chains drawn from one sample of a study of chemoradiotherapy in HPV16-positive cancers. Profiled with immunoSEQ multiplex PCR; TCRdb holds only in-frame clones, not every one. This table holds 8,500 to 14,000 clones, approximately 90% found once. Here the sequenced sample was blood, taken from a patient who underwent chemoradiotherapy. Source of these receptors: a human donor with HPV-associated anogenital cancer. Each CDR3 is given with its conserved first and last residue. A D gene is named only where the DNA matches it firmly. Some rows mark clone size as missing; the rest say once, few, many or name a class of expanded clone.

size	D	V	J	DNA	CDR3
.	.	TRBV15	TRBJ1-1	TGTGCCACCAGCAAAGGACAGAGGAACACTGAAGCTTTCTTT	CATSKGQRNTEAFF
.	.	TRBV28	TRBJ2-3	TGTGCCAGCAGTGGGACACTCCGGGATACGCAGTATTTT	CASSGTLRDTQYF
.	.	TRBV14	TRBJ2-3	TGTGCCAGCAGCCCTCAAAAACATACGCAGTATTTT	CASSPQKHTQYF
once	TRBD1	TRBV2	TRBJ1-1	TGTGCCAGCAGTGGGTCCGGGACAGGGGGCTGGGACACTGAAGCTTTCTTT	CASSGSGTGGWDTEAFF
.	TRBD2	TRBV7-8	TRBJ2-7	TGTGCCAGCAGCCGGACTAGGGATTACGAGCAGTACTTC	CASSRTRDYEQYF
.	TRBD1	TRBV7-3	TRBJ2-3	TGTGCCAGCAGCTTAATGGGACAGGGAAACACAGATACGCAGTATTTT	CASSLMGQGNTDTQYF
.	.	TRBV7-9	TRBJ2-3	TGTGCCAGCAGCTCCCGGGACCTAAGATCAGATACGCAGTATTTT	CASSSRDLRSDTQYF
.	.	TRBV5-4	TRBJ2-5	TGTGCCAGCTCAGGGGACGTCCAAGAGACCCAGTACTTC	CASSGDVQETQYF
.	.	TRBV7-2	TRBJ2-7	TGTGCCAGCAGCCTCGTGGTGGGGGGCGAGCAGTACTTC	CASSLVVGGEQYF
.	.	TRBV11-3	TRBJ2-3	TGTGCCAGCTTTGACAGAGCCACAGATACGCAGTATTTT	CASFDRATDTQYF
.	TRBD1	TRBV19	TRBJ2-3	TGTGCCAGTAGTATAGATCTCGACAGGGGCACAGATACGCAGTATTTT	CASSIDLDRGTDTQYF
.	.	TRBV25-1	TRBJ2-7	TGTGCCAGCAGTGAGGTTGGCTACGAGCAGTACTTC	CASSEVGYEQYF
.	.	TRBV15	TRBJ2-3	TGTGCCACCAGCAGAGATCAGGCAGACCCTATTTCGACAGATACGCAGTATTTT	CATSRDQADPISTDTQYF
.	.	TRBV14	TRBJ1-6	TGTGCCAGCCTGACTAAAACCGGGCAAAACTCCACTGGGAGTTCACCCCTCCACTTT	CASLTKTGQNSTGSSPLHF
once	TRBD2	TRBV11-3	TRBJ2-7	TGTGCCAGCAGCTTGGAGGGACTAGCGGGGTACGAGCAGTACTTC	CASSLEGLAGYEQYF
once	TRBD2	TRBV7-3	TRBJ2-3	TGTGCCAGCAGCCGCGGGGGGCGCACAGATACGCAGTATTTT	CASSRGGRTDTQYF
few	.	TRBV28	TRBJ2-3	TGTGCCAGCAGTTTCCAGACAGCTCACACAGATACGCAGTATTTT	CASSFQTAHTDTQYF
.	.	TRBV11-2	TRBJ2-3	TGTGCCAGCTCCCCTCAGGGGCGGGGGCGAACAGATACGCAGTATTTT	CASSPQGRGRTDTQYF
.	TRBD1	TRBV6-1	TRBJ2-3	TGTGCCAGCAGTGAGGACAGGGGGCACACAGATACGCAGTATTTT	CASSEDRGHTDTQYF
few	.	TRBV18	TRBJ2-7	TGTGCCAGCTCACCTCTCAGGGGCTACGAGCAGTACTTC	CASSPLRGYEQYF
.	TRBD2	TRBV5-1	TRBJ2-5	TGCGCCAGCAGCTTCCAAGCGGGGCTACGGGAGACCCAGTACTTC	CASSFQAGLRETQYF
few	.	TRBV9	TRBJ1-6	TGTGCCAGCAGCGTAACCGGGGATAATTCACCCCTCCACTTT	CASSVTGDNSPLHF
.	.	TRBV5-5	TRBJ2-7	TGTGCCAGCAGCTTGCGCCCGGACACCTACGAGCAGTACTTC	CASSLRPDTYEQYF
.	.	TRBV6-1	TRBJ1-2	TGTGCCAGCAGCTTAACCGGGACGACGGGTGGCTACACCTTC	CASSLTGTTGGYTF
.	.	TRBV5-5	TRBJ2-7	TGTGCCAGCAGCTTGTGGCAGGAGTTCTCCTACGAGCAGTACTTC	CASSLWQEFSYEQYF
.	.	TRBV2	TRBJ1-1	TGTGCCAGCAAAAGGGAGGGTACGGCCACTGAAGCTTTCTTT	CASKREGTATEAFF
.	.	TRBV7-9	TRBJ1-2	TGTGCCAGCAGCTTAACGGGGGGATATGGCTACACCTTC	CASSLTGGYGYTF